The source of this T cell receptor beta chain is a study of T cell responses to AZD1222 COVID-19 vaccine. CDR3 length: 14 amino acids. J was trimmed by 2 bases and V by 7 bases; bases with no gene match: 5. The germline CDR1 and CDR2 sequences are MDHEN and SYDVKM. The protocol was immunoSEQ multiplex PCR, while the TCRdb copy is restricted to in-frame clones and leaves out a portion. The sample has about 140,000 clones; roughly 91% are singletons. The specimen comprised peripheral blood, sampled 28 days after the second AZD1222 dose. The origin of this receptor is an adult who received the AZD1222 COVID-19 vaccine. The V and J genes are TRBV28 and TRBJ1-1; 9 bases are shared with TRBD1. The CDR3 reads CASTTDRGNTEAFF. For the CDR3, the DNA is TGTGCCAGCACTACGGACAGGGGAAACACTGAAGCTTTCTTT.